These T cell receptor beta chains were read from a single sample in a study of STAT5B mutations in CD4+ large granular lymphocyte leukemia. The assay was immunoSEQ multiplex PCR, and TCRdb's table has in-frame clones only and misses some. The table shows around 23,000 clones, with more than 75% occurring only once. Sequences were obtained from CD4+ T cells from blood buffy coats. The source of these receptors is a human donor in good health. Each CDR3 is given with its conserved first and last residue. The order of the fields is CDR3 protein, CDR3 DNA, J gene, D gene, clone size, V gene. A D gene is named only where the DNA matches it firmly. For some rows the clone size is stated as once, few or many, or as a class when expanded; others skip it.

CDR3aa: CASVGQGGTEAFF
CDR3nt: TGTGCCAGCGTGGGACAGGGAGGAACTGAAGCTTTCTTT
j_gene: TRBJ1-1
d_gene: TRBD1
abundance: -
v_gene: TRBV2

CDR3aa: CASRGLTTNEKLFF
CDR3nt: TGTGCCAGCAGGGGACTGACAACTAATGAAAAACTGTTTTTT
j_gene: TRBJ1-4
d_gene: -
abundance: -
v_gene: TRBV27

CDR3aa: CASSRTNEQFF
CDR3nt: TGTGCCAGCAGCAGGACGAATGAGCAGTTCTTC
j_gene: TRBJ2-1
d_gene: -
abundance: -
v_gene: TRBV6-5

CDR3aa: CATSRVSENQETQYF
CDR3nt: TGTGCCACCAGCAGAGTCTCAGAGAATCAAGAGACCCAGTACTTC
j_gene: TRBJ2-5
d_gene: -
abundance: -
v_gene: TRBV15

CDR3aa: CASSLGSGVGNYGYTF
CDR3nt: TGTGCCAGCAGCTTGGGCTCTGGAGTTGGGAACTATGGCTACACCTTC
j_gene: TRBJ1-2
d_gene: -
abundance: few
v_gene: TRBV5-4

CDR3aa: CASTCRDPYGYEQYF
CDR3nt: TGTGCCAGCACCTGCAGGGACCCTTATGGGTACGAGCAGTACTTC
j_gene: TRBJ2-7
d_gene: -
abundance: once
v_gene: TRBV6-6

CDR3aa: CASSPGGGGRPALGYTF
CDR3nt: TGTGCCAGCAGTCCCGGGGGTGGAGGCCGGCCTGCTTTAGGCTACACCTTC
j_gene: TRBJ1-2
d_gene: -
abundance: -
v_gene: TRBV28

CDR3aa: CSVDSGTYAGANVLTF
CDR3nt: TGCAGCGTTGATTCGGGAACCTATGCTGGGGCCAACGTCCTGACTTTC
j_gene: TRBJ2-6
d_gene: -
abundance: -
v_gene: TRBV29-1

CDR3aa: CASSLDGTGIYQPQHF
CDR3nt: TGTGCCAGCAGCTTAGACGGGACAGGGATTTATCAGCCCCAGCATTTT
j_gene: TRBJ1-5
d_gene: TRBD1
abundance: -
v_gene: TRBV11-3

CDR3aa: CASSPQRTDNYGYTF
CDR3nt: TGCGCCAGCAGCCCTCAGAGGACGGACAACTATGGCTACACCTTC
j_gene: TRBJ1-2
d_gene: -
abundance: -
v_gene: TRBV5-1

CDR3aa: CASSLMGQGAEAFF
CDR3nt: TGTGCCAGCAGCTTGATGGGACAGGGGGCTGAAGCTTTCTTT
j_gene: TRBJ1-1
d_gene: TRBD1
abundance: few
v_gene: TRBV5-1

CDR3aa: CASSGQGGEQYF
CDR3nt: TGTGCCAGCAGCGGACAGGGGGGCGAGCAGTACTTC
j_gene: TRBJ2-7
d_gene: TRBD1
abundance: -
v_gene: TRBV6-6

CDR3aa: CANRASTSGADTQYF
CDR3nt: TGTGCCAACAGGGCTTCGACTAGCGGGGCAGATACGCAGTATTTT
j_gene: TRBJ2-3
d_gene: TRBD2
abundance: -
v_gene: TRBV6-1

CDR3aa: CASSLVPTGTTSGNTIYF
CDR3nt: TGTGCCAGCAGCTTAGTCCCGACAGGGACAACCTCTGGAAACACCATATATTTT
j_gene: TRBJ1-3
d_gene: TRBD1
abundance: -
v_gene: TRBV7-2

CDR3aa: CASRDRVVDTQYF
CDR3nt: TGTGCCAGCAGGGACCGTGTAGTAGATACGCAGTATTTT
j_gene: TRBJ2-3
d_gene: -
abundance: -
v_gene: TRBV5-4

CDR3aa: CASSAGTGGSYEQYF
CDR3nt: TGTGCCAGCTCAGCCGGGACAGGGGGTTCCTACGAGCAGTACTTC
j_gene: TRBJ2-7
d_gene: TRBD1
abundance: -
v_gene: TRBV18

CDR3aa: CASSPRDRPLVGTEAFF
CDR3nt: TGTGCCAGCAGCCCCCGGGACAGACCTCTCGTAGGCACTGAAGCTTTCTTT
j_gene: TRBJ1-1
d_gene: TRBD1
abundance: -
v_gene: TRBV7-2

CDR3aa: CASSSAPREQFF
CDR3nt: TGCGCCAGCAGCTCGGCCCCTCGGGAGCAGTTCTTC
j_gene: TRBJ2-1
d_gene: -
abundance: -
v_gene: TRBV5-1

CDR3aa: CASSFRVPSRDTEAFF
CDR3nt: TGTGCCAGCAGCTTCCGGGTACCATCCAGGGACACTGAAGCTTTCTTT
j_gene: TRBJ1-1
d_gene: -
abundance: few
v_gene: TRBV7-9

CDR3aa: CASSTGLGQTQYF
CDR3nt: TGTGCCAGCAGTACGGGGTTGGGGCAGACCCAGTACTTC
j_gene: TRBJ2-5
d_gene: -
abundance: once
v_gene: TRBV6-4

CDR3aa: CASSEIWEQGDEQYF
CDR3nt: TGTGCCAGCAGTGAAATCTGGGAGCAGGGCGACGAGCAGTACTTC
j_gene: TRBJ2-7
d_gene: -
abundance: once
v_gene: TRBV6-1

CDR3aa: CASSLALAGQETQYF
CDR3nt: TGTGCCAGCAGCTTGGCACTAGCGGGGCAAGAGACCCAGTACTTC
j_gene: TRBJ2-5
d_gene: TRBD2
abundance: -
v_gene: TRBV5-4

CDR3aa: CASIVPDRLATNEQFF
CDR3nt: TGTGCCAGCATCGTTCCGGACAGGCTGGCAACCAATGAGCAGTTCTTC
j_gene: TRBJ2-1
d_gene: TRBD1
abundance: -
v_gene: TRBV2

CDR3aa: CASSYPEKRDRFSYEQYF
CDR3nt: TGTGCCAGCAGCTACCCGGAAAAACGGGACAGGTTCTCCTACGAGCAGTACTTC
j_gene: TRBJ2-7
d_gene: TRBD1
abundance: -
v_gene: TRBV11-2

CDR3aa: CASSVGDRGRDTQYF
CDR3nt: TGTGCCAGCAGCGTAGGGGACAGGGGAAGAGATACGCAGTATTTT
j_gene: TRBJ2-3
d_gene: TRBD1
abundance: -
v_gene: TRBV9

CDR3aa: CATRGTTRYQETQYF
CDR3nt: TGTGCCACCCGAGGGACAACGAGATACCAAGAGACCCAGTACTTC
j_gene: TRBJ2-5
d_gene: -
abundance: once
v_gene: TRBV15

CDR3aa: CAWGQANYGYTF
CDR3nt: TGTGCCTGGGGACAGGCGAACTATGGCTACACCTTC
j_gene: TRBJ1-2
d_gene: TRBD1
abundance: -
v_gene: TRBV30

CDR3aa: CASSKGRVSTQGTKNIQYF
CDR3nt: TGTGCCAGCAGTAAGGGCAGGGTGTCTACGCAGGGGACCAAAAACATTCAGTACTTC
j_gene: TRBJ2-4
d_gene: -
abundance: -
v_gene: TRBV28

CDR3aa: CASSSRDRNTIYF
CDR3nt: TGTGCCAGCAGTTCCAGGGACAGAAACACCATATATTTT
j_gene: TRBJ1-3
d_gene: -
abundance: -
v_gene: TRBV28

CDR3aa: CSVERTSLNYGYTF
CDR3nt: TGCAGCGTTGAACGGACTTCCCTTAACTATGGCTACACCTTC
j_gene: TRBJ1-2
d_gene: -
abundance: -
v_gene: TRBV29-1

CDR3aa: CASSPGGGKNTEAFF
CDR3nt: TGTGCCAGCAGCCCGGGGGGGGGCAAGAACACTGAAGCTTTCTTT
j_gene: TRBJ1-1
d_gene: -
abundance: -
v_gene: TRBV7-2

CDR3aa: CASSSSQVAAYEQYF
CDR3nt: TGTGCCAGCAGCTCATCACAGGTAGCGGCGTACGAGCAGTACTTC
j_gene: TRBJ2-7
d_gene: -
abundance: once
v_gene: TRBV7-2

CDR3aa: CAINGGDRAGYTF
CDR3nt: TGTGCCATCAACGGTGGGGACAGGGCCGGCTACACCTTC
j_gene: TRBJ1-2
d_gene: TRBD1
abundance: -
v_gene: TRBV10-3

CDR3aa: CASSLGGTYASYEQYF
CDR3nt: TGTGCCAGCAGCTTAGGGGGGACATACGCATCCTACGAGCAGTACTTC
j_gene: TRBJ2-7
d_gene: -
abundance: -
v_gene: TRBV11-2

CDR3aa: CASSPRNPGTGGDEQYF
CDR3nt: TGTGCCAGCAGTCCCCGCAACCCCGGGACAGGGGGAGACGAGCAGTACTTC
j_gene: TRBJ2-7
d_gene: TRBD1
abundance: -
v_gene: TRBV27

CDR3aa: CASSIVGVSGELFF
CDR3nt: TGTGCCAGTAGTATAGTTGGGGTTAGCGGGGAGCTGTTTTTT
j_gene: TRBJ2-2
d_gene: -
abundance: -
v_gene: TRBV19

CDR3aa: CAWSGGLQNTEAFF
CDR3nt: TGTGCCTGGAGTGGAGGGCTGCAGAACACTGAAGCTTTCTTT
j_gene: TRBJ1-1
d_gene: -
abundance: -
v_gene: TRBV30

CDR3aa: CASSLARGASNPEQFF
CDR3nt: TGTGCCAGCAGTTTGGCCCGGGGGGCCTCTAACCCCGAGCAGTTCTTC
j_gene: TRBJ2-1
d_gene: -
abundance: -
v_gene: TRBV28

CDR3aa: CASSLPTGAGYGYTF
CDR3nt: TGCGCCAGCAGCCTCCCGACAGGGGCTGGTTATGGCTACACCTTC
j_gene: TRBJ1-2
d_gene: TRBD1
abundance: -
v_gene: TRBV5-1

CDR3aa: CASSSQTQGPEQYF
CDR3nt: TGTGCCAGCAGCTCCCAAACACAGGGGCCGGAGCAGTACTTC
j_gene: TRBJ2-7
d_gene: TRBD1
abundance: -
v_gene: TRBV7-9